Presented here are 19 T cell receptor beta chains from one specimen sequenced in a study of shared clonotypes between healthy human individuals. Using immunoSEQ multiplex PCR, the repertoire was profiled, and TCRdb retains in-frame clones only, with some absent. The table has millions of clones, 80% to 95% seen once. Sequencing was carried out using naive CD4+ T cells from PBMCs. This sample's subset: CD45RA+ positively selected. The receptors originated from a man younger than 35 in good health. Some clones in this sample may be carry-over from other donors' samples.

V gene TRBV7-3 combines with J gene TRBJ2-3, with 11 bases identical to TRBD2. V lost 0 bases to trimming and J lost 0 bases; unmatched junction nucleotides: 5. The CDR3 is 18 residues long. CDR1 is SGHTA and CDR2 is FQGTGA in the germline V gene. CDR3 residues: CASSLTGTSGTSTDTQYF. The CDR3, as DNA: TGTGCCAGCAGCTTAACGGGGACTAGCGGAACTAGCACAGATACGCAGTATTTT.

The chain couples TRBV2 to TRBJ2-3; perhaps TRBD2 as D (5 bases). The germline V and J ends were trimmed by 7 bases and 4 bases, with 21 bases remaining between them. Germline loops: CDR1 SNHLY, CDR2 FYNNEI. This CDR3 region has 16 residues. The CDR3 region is CASILFSPEEADTQYF. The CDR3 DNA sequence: TGTGCCAGCATCCTCTTTTCCCCGGAGGAGGCAGATACGCAGTATTTT. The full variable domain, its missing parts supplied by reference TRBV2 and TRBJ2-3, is EPEVTQTPSHQVTQMGQEVILRCVPISNHLYFYWYRQILGQKVEFLVSFYNNEISEKSEIFDDQFSVERPDGSNFTLKIRSTKLEDSAMYFCASILFSPEEADTQYFGPGTRLTVL.

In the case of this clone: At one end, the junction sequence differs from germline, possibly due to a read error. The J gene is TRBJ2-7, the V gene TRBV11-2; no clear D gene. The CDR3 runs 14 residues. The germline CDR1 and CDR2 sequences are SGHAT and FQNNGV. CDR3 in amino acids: CASSLEEAYSLVDF. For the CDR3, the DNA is TGTGCCAGCAGCTTAGAAGAGGCTTACTCTCTGGTGGACTTC.

As DNA, the CDR3 is TGTGCCTGGAGTGTGTGGGGCGCGAGTGGGGAGCTGTTTTTT. The encoded protein is CAWSVWGASGELFF. The chain combines TRBV30 with TRBJ2-2; weak D call: TRBD1 (5 bases). The germline V gene has CDR1 GTSNPN and CDR2 SVGIG (reference sequence). The V and J ends lost 0 bases and 8 bases respectively, with 13 bases between them. The CDR3 totals 14 residues. Drawing the rest from reference TRBV30 and TRBJ2-2, the complete variable domain is SQTIHQWPATLVQPVGSPLSLECTVEGTSNPNLYWYRQAAGRGLQLLFYSVGIGQISSEVPQNLSASRPQDRQFILSSKKLLLSDSGFYLCAWSVWGASGELFFGEGSRLTVL.

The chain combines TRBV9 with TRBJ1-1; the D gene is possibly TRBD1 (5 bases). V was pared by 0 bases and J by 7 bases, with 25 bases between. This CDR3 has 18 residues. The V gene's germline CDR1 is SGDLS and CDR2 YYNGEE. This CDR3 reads CASSVVIRGVTEGDEAFF. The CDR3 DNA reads TGTGCCAGCAGCGTAGTAATCCGGGGGGTGACAGAAGGGGATGAAGCTTTCTTT.

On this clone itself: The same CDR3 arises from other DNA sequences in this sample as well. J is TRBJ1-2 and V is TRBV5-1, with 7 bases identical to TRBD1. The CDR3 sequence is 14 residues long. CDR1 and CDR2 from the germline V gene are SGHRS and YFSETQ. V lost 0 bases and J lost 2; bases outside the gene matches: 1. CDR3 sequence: CASSLGDRNYGYTF. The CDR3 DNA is TGCGCCAGCAGCTTGGGGGACAGAAACTATGGCTACACCTTC.

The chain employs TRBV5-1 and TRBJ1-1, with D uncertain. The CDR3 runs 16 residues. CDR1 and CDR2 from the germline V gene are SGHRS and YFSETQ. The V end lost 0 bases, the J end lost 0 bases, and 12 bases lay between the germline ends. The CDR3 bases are TGCGCCAGCAGCTTGGTAATTTCAGCCCTGAACACTGAAGCTTTCTTT. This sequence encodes CASSLVISALNTEAFF.

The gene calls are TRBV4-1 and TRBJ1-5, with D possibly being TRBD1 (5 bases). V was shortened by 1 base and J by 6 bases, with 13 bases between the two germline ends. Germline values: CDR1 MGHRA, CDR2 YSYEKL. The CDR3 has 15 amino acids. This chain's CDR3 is CASSQVRGEVQPQHF. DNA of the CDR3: TGCGCCAGCAGCCAAGTTCGGGGGGAAGTTCAGCCCCAGCATTTT.

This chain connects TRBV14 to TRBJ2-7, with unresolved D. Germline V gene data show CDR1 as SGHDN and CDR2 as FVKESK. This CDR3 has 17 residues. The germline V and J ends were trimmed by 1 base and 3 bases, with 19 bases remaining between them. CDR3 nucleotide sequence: TGTGCCAGCAGCCAAGGGAGCTTAAGGCTAAAAGACTACGAGCAGTACTTC. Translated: CASSQGSLRLKDYEQYF.

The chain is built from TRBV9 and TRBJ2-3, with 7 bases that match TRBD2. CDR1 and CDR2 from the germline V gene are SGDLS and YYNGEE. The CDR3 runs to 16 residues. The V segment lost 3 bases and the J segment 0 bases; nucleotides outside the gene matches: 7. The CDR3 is CASSGPSGTSTDTQYF. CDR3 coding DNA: TGTGCCAGCAGCGGACCTAGCGGAACTAGCACAGATACGCAGTATTTT.

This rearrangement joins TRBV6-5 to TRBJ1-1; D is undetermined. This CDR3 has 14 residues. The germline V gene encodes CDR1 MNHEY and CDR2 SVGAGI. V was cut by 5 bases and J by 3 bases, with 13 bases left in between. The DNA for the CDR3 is TGTGCCAGCAGTCCCGGAACGTCGGACACTGAAGCTTTCTTT. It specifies CASSPGTSDTEAFF.

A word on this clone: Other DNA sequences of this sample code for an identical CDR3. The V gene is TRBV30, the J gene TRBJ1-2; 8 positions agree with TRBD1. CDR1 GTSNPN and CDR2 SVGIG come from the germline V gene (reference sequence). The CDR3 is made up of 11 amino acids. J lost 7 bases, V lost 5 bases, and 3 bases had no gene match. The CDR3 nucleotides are TGTGCCTGGGGACAGGGTGGTGGCTACACCTTC. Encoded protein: CAWGQGGGYTF.

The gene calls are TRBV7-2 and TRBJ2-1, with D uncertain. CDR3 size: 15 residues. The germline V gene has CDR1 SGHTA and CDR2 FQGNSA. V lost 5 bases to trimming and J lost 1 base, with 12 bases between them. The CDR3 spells CASSASRASYNEQFF. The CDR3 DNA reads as TGTGCCAGCAGCGCCTCACGGGCTTCCTACAATGAGCAGTTCTTC.

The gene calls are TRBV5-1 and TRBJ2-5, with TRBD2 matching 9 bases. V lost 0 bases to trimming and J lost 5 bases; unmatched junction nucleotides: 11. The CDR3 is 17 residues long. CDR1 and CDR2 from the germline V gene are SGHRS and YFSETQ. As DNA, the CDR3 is TGCGCCAGCAGCTTGGAAGCCGTAGCGGGAGAAGGGGAGACCCAGTACTTC. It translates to CASSLEAVAGEGETQYF.

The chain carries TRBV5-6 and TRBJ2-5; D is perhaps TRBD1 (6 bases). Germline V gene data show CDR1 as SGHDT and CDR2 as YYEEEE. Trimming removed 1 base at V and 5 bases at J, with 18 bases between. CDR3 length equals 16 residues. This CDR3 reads CASSLTIASRGETQYF. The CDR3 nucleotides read TGTGCCAGCAGCTTGACTATAGCGTCGAGGGGGGAGACCCAGTACTTC.

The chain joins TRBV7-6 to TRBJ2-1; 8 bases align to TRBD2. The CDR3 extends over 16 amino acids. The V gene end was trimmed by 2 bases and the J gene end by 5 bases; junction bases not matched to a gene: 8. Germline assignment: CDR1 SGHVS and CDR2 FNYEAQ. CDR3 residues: CASSLPPGLANNEQFF. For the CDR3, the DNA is TGTGCCAGCAGCTTACCACCCGGACTAGCTAACAATGAGCAGTTCTTC.

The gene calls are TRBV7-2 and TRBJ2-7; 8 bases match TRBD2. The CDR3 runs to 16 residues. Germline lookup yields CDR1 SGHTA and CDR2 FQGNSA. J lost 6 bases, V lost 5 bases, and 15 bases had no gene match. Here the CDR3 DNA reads TGTGCCAGCAGCGCGGGAGCTGGACTAGCATGGCGCGAGCAGTACTTC. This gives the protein CASSAGAGLAWREQYF.

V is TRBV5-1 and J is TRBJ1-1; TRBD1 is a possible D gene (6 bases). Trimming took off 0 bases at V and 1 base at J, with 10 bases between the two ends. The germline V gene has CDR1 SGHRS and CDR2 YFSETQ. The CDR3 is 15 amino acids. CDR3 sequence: CASSLALQGNTEAFF. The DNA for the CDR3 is TGCGCCAGCAGCTTGGCCTTACAGGGGAACACTGAAGCTTTCTTT. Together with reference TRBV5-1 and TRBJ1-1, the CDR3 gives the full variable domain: KAGVTQTPRYLIKTRGQQVTLSCSPISGHRSVSWYQQTPGQGLQFLFEYFSETQRNKGNFPGRFSGRQFSNSRSEMNVSTLELGDSALYLCASSLALQGNTEAFFGQGTRLTVV.

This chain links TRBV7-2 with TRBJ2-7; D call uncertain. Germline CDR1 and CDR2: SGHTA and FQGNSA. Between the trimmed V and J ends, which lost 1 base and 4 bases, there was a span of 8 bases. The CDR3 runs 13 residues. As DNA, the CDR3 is TGTGCCAGCAGCTTAGTCTGGAGTTACGAGCAGTACTTC. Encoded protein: CASSLVWSYEQYF. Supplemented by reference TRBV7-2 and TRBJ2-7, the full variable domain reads GAGVSQSPSNKVTEKGKDVELRCDPISGHTALYWYRQSLGQGLEFLIYFQGNSAPDKSGLPSDRFSAERTGGSVSTLTIQRTQQEDSAVYLCASSLVWSYEQYFGPGTRLTVT.